The clone carrying this T cell receptor beta chain was counted ten times or more. Its antigen remains unknown. A single record per CDR3 protein comes from TCRdb applying MiXCR to the 5' RACE reads. The sample shows approximately 39,000 distinct CDR3 sequences, 6.5% to 9% of them seen only once. These data come from a study of spatial heterogeneity in lung cancer. For the study at large: Fewer alpha-chain than beta-chain sequences were consistently detected. Study conclusions and caveats: TCRs found ubiquitously expanded in tumor appeared in blood more at resection than at follow-up.

Time point given: sample taken at primary tumor resection. Samples were donated by 72 untreated early-stage non-small cell lung cancer patients. Unsorted tumor, nontumor lung tissue or cryopreserved PBMC supplied the whole RNA. This CDR3 comprises 12 residues. Germline CDR1 and CDR2: SQVTM and ANQGSEA. The germline V and J ends were trimmed by 6 bases and 1 base, with 9 bases remaining between them. V is TRBV29-1 and J is TRBJ1-1; no firm D call. The sequences come from PBMCs, collected at surgery. The receptor was isolated from a female donor with early-stage non-small cell lung cancer. CDR3 DNA: TGCAGCGTGGTTGGCCAGAACACTGAAGCTTTCTTT. Translation: CSVVGQNTEAFF.